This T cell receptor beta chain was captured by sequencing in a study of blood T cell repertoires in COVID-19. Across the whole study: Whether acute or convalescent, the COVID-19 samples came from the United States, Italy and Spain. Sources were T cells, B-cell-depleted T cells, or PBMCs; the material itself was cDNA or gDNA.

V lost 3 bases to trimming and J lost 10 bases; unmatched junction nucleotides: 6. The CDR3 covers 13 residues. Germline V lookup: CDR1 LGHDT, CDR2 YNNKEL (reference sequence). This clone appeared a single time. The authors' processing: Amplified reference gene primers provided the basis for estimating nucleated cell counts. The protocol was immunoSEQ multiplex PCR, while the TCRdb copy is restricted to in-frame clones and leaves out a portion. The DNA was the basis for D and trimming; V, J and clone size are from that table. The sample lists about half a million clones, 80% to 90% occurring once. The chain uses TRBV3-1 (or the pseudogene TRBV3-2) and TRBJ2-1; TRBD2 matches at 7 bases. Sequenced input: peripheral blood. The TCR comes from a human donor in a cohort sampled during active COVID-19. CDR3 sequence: CASSHTSEGEQFF. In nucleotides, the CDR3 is TGTGCCAGCAGCCACACTAGCGAAGGCGAGCAGTTCTTC.